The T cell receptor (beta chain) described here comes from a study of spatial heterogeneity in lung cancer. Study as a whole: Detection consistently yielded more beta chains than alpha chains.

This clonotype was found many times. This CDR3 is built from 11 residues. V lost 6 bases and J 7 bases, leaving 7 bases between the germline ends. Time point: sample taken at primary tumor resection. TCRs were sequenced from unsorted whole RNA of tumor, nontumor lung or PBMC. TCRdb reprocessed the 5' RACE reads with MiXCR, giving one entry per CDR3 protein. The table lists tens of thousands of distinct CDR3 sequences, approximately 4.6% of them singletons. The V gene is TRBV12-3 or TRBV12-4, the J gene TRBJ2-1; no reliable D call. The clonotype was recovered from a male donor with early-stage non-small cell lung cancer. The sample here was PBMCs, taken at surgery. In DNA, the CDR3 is TGTGCCAGCAGCCTGATAAATGAGCAGTTCTTC. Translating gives CASSLINEQFF.